This T cell receptor beta chain comes out of a study of T cells in Graves' hyperthyroidism and ophthalmopathy. The study, taken as a whole, reports: Researchers found most expanded thyroid clonotypes above 0.001 in blood as well. Ophthalmopathy cases were set apart from stable hyperthyroidism by a 13 V-J model.

TCR beta CDR3 sequences were amplified from RNA transcripts. Initially, a first-round RT-PCR of the TCR CDR3 employed the HTBI primer set. One entry per CDR3 protein results from TCRdb running MiXCR on the multiplex PCR reads. This sample has over 250,000 distinct CDR3 sequences, with 20% to 30% found just once. CDR1 and CDR2 (germline): LNHDA, SQIVND (reference sequence). Trimming shortened V by 5 bases and J by 1 base, and 5 bases separated the two germline ends. The CDR3 covers 12 residues. This clonotype was seen at least ten times. The antigen is undetermined. On the basis of clinical symptoms, serum thyroxine and TRAb, thyroid ultrasound and orbital computed tomography, diagnoses were made. Predating any ophthalmopathy symptoms, the blood sample was taken at first hyperthyroidism diagnosis.

This TCR derives from a man aged 40-49 years with Graves' hyperthyroidism that later progressed to Graves' ophthalmopathy. V usage is TRBV19 and J usage is TRBJ2-5; the D is unclear. Sequencing input: blood. The CDR3 nucleotides are TGTGCCAGTAGTGAGCGCCAAGAGACCCAGTACTTC. It is translated as CASSERQETQYF. Filled out from reference TRBV19 and TRBJ2-5, the complete variable domain reads DGGITQSPKYLFRKEGQNVTLSCEQNLNHDAMYWYRQDPGQGLRLIYYSQIVNDFQKGDIAEGYSVSREKKESFPLTVTSAQKNPTAFYLCASSERQETQYFGPGTRLLVL.